This TCR beta chain is drawn from a study of blood T cell repertoires in COVID-19. The CDR3 is made up of 15 amino acids. The germline V gene has CDR1 MDHEN and CDR2 SYDVKM. With V trimmed by 5 bases and J by 3 bases, 8 bases remained unmatched. Profiled with immunoSEQ multiplex PCR; TCRdb holds only in-frame clones, not every one. The sample has under 200,000 clones, over 75% seen once. This receptor was identified in a man aged 50-60 years who had recovered from COVID-19. The sample was PBMCs or T cells enriched from blood (not recorded which). The rearrangement joins TRBV28 to TRBJ1-2, with TRBD1 matching 8 bases. Here the CDR3 reads CASSQRTGSHYGYTF. CDR3 in DNA: TGTGCCAGCAGTCAACGGACAGGGTCCCACTATGGCTACACCTTC.